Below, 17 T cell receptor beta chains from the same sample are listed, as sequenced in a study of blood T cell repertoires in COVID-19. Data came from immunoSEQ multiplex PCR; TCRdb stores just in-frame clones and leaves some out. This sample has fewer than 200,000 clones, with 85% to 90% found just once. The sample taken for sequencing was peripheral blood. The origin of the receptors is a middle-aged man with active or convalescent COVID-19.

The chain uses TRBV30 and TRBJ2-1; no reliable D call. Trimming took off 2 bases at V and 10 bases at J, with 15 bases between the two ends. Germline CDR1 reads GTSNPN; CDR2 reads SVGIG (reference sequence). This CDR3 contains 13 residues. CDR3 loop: CAWSLDPSSEQFF. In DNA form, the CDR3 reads TGTGCCTGGAGTCTAGACCCTTCGTCAGAGCAGTTCTTC. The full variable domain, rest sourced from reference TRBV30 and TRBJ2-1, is SQTIHQWPATLVQPVGSPLSLECTVEGTSNPNLYWYRQAAGRGLQLLFYSVGIGQISSEVPQNLSASRPQDRQFILSSKKLLLSDSGFYLCAWSLDPSSEQFFGPGTRLTVL.

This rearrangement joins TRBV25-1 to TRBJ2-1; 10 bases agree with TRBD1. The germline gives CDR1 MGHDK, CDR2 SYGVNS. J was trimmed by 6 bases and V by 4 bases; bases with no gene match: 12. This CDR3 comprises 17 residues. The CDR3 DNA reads TGTGCCAGCAGTGTCCCATTGGGACAGGGGAGTGGCAATGAGCAGTTCTTC. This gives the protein CASSVPLGQGSGNEQFF.

CDR3 coding DNA: TGTGCCAGCAGTTTAGGGGACAGGGGACCCCTTGGCTATGGCTACACCTTC. Translating it yields CASSLGDRGPLGYGYTF. V usage is TRBV28 and J usage is TRBJ1-2; 10 bases line up with TRBD1. J gave up 4 bases and V 2 bases, and 10 bases lay outside the gene matches. Germline V lookup: CDR1 MDHEN, CDR2 SYDVKM. The CDR3 has 17 residues.

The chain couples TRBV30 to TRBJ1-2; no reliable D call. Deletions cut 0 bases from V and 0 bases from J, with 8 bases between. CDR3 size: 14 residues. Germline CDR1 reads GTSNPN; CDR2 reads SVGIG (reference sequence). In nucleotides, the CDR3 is TGTGCCTGGAGTGTACAGATAGCTAACTATGGCTACACCTTC. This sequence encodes CAWSVQIANYGYTF.

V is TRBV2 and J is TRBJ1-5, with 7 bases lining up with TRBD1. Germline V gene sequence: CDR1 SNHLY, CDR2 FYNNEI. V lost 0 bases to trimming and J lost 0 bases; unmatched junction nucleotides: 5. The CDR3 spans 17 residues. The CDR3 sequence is CASSEAGQTISNQPQHF. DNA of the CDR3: TGTGCCAGCAGTGAAGCGGGACAGACAATTAGCAATCAGCCCCAGCATTTT.

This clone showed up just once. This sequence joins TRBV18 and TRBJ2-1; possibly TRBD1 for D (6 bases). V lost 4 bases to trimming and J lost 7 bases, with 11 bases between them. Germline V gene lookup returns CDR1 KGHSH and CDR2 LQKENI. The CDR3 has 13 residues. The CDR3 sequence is CASSRNQGNEQFF. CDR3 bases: TGTGCCAGCTCACGAAACCAGGGGAATGAGCAGTTCTTC.

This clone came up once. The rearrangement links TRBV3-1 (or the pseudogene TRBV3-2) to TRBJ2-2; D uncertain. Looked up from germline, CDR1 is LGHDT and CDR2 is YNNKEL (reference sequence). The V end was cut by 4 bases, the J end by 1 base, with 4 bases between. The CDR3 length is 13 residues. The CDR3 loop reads CASSPQNTGELFF. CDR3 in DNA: TGTGCCAGCAGCCCCCAGAACACCGGGGAGCTGTTTTTT.

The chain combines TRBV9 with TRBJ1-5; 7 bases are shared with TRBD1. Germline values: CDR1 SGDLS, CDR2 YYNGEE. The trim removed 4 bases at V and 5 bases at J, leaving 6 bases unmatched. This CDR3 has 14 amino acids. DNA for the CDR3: TGTGCCAGCAGCCCCAGACAGGGTGATCAGCCCCAGCATTTT. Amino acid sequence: CASSPRQGDQPQHF.

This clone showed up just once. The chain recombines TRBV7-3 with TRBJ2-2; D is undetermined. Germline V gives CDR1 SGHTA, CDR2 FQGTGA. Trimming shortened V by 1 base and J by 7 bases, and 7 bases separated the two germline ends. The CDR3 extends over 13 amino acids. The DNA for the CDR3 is TGTGCCAGCAGCTTAATGAGTTACGGGGAGCTGTTTTTT. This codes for CASSLMSYGELFF.

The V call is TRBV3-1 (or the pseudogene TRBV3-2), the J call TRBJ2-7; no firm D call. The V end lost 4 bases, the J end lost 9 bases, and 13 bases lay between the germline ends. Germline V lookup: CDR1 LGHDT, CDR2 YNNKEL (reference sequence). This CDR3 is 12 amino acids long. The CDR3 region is CASSPLSGGQYF. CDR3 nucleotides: TGTGCCAGCAGCCCCCTATCAGGTGGGCAGTACTTC.

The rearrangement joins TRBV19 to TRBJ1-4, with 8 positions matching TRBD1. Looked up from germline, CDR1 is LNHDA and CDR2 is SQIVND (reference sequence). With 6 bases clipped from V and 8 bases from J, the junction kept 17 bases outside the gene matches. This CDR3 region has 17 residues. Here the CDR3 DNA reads TGTGCCAGTAGCAGGGGGCGGTTATTGGACCAGGGAGAAAAACTGTTTTTT. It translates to CASSRGRLLDQGEKLFF. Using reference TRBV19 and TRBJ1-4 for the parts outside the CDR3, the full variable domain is DGGITQSPKYLFRKEGQNVTLSCEQNLNHDAMYWYRQDPGQGLRLIYYSQIVNDFQKGDIAEGYSVSREKKESFPLTVTSAQKNPTAFYLCASSRGRLLDQGEKLFFGSGTQLSVL.

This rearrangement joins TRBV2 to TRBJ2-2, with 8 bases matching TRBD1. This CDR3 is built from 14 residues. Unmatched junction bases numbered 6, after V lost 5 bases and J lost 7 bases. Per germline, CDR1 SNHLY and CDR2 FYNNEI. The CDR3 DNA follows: TGTGCCAGCAGTCAGGGGGCGCGGGGCGGGGAGCTGTTTTTT. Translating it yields CASSQGARGGELFF.

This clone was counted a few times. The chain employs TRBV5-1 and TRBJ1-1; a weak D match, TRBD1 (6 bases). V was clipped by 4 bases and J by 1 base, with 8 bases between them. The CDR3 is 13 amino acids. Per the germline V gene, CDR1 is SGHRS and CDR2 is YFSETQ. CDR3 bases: TGCGCCAGCAGCAGGACAGAGAACACTGAAGCTTTCTTT. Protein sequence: CASSRTENTEAFF. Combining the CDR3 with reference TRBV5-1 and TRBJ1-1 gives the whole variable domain KAGVTQTPRYLIKTRGQQVTLSCSPISGHRSVSWYQQTPGQGLQFLFEYFSETQRNKGNFPGRFSGRQFSNSRSEMNVSTLELGDSALYLCASSRTENTEAFFGQGTRLTVV.

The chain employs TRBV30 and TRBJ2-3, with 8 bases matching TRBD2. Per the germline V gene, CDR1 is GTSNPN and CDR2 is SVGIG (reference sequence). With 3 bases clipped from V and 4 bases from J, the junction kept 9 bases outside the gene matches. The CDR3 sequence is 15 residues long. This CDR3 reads CAWRRPGLAPDTQYF. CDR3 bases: TGTGCCTGGAGGAGGCCCGGACTAGCACCAGATACGCAGTATTTT. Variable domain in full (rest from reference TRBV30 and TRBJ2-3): SQTIHQWPATLVQPVGSPLSLECTVEGTSNPNLYWYRQAAGRGLQLLFYSVGIGQISSEVPQNLSASRPQDRQFILSSKKLLLSDSGFYLCAWRRPGLAPDTQYFGPGTRLTVL.

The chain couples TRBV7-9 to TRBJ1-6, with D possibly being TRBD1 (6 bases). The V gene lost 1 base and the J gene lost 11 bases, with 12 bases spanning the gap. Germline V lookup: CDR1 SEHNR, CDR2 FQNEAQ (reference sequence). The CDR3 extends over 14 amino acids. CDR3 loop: CASSLEQGWPPLHF. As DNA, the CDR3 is TGTGCCAGCAGCTTAGAGCAGGGGTGGCCACCCCTCCACTTT.

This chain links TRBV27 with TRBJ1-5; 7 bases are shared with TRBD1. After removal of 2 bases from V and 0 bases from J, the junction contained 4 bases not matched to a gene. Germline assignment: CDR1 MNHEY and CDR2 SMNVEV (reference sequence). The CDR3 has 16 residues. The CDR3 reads CASSLRTGDSNQPQHF. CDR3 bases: TGTGCCAGCAGTTTACGAACAGGGGATAGCAATCAGCCCCAGCATTTT.

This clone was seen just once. The CDR3 is CASSGTSGGETDTQYF. The CDR3 DNA reads TGTGCCAGCAGTGGGACTAGCGGGGGGGAAACAGATACGCAGTATTTT. The chain employs TRBV6-1 and TRBJ2-3; TRBD2 matches at 15 bases. J was trimmed by 3 bases and V by 4 bases; bases with no gene match: 2. The germline gives CDR1 MNHNS, CDR2 SASEGT. CDR3 length: 16 residues.